A selection of T cell receptor beta chains follows, all from one sample in a study of T cells in narcolepsy. The method was immunoSEQ multiplex PCR; TCRdb's version includes in-frame clones alone and lacks a portion of them. The data contain about 20,000 clones, roughly 87% of them singletons. The sequenced sample was memory (CD45RA-) CD4+ T cells from blood. These receptors originate from a human donor in good health. The CDR3 runs from the conserved cysteine through the conserved F or W. D genes are given only for firm matches. Rows give clone size only sometimes, using once, few, many, or a class for an expanded clone.

j_gene,len,abundance,d_gene,v_gene,CDR3nt,CDR3aa
TRBJ2-3,14,.,.,TRBV5-1,TGCGCCAGCAGCTTTGGACAAGACACAGATACGCAGTATTTT,CASSFGQDTDTQYF
TRBJ2-3,15,.,.,TRBV9,TGTGCCAGCAGCGTAGTAGCGGCAAGCGCAGATACGCAGTATTTT,CASSVVAASADTQYF
TRBJ1-4,15,.,TRBD1,TRBV9,TGTGCCAGCAGCCTCCGGGACAGCTCTAATGAAAAACTGTTTTTT,CASSLRDSSNEKLFF
TRBJ1-4,17,.,TRBD1,TRBV27,TGTGCCAGCAGTTTATTTTACGGGACAGGGGAATCGGAAAAACTGTTTTTT,CASSLFYGTGESEKLFF
TRBJ2-4,15,.,.,TRBV19,TGTGCCAGTAGGGAGGATAGGGGGACCAAAAACATTCAGTACTTC,CASREDRGTKNIQYF
TRBJ2-3,16,.,.,TRBV9,TGTGCCAGCAGCAACAGTGTTTCTTTCCACACAGATACGCAGTATTTT,CASSNSVSFHTDTQYF
TRBJ2-7,15,.,.,TRBV11-3,TGTGCCAGCAGCTTACAGGGGTCAGCTACCTACGAGCAGTACTTC,CASSLQGSATYEQYF
TRBJ2-5,12,.,TRBD2,TRBV29-1,TGCAGCGTTGAACTAGCGGGAGAGACCCAGTACTTC,CSVELAGETQYF
TRBJ1-2,14,.,TRBD1,TRBV9,TGTGCCAGGCCAAGGACAGGCCGTGAGAGTGGCTACACCTTC,CARPRTGRESGYTF
TRBJ1-4,14,.,.,TRBV5-6,TGTGCCAGCAGCTTGGGGGCGGCTAATGAAAAACTGTTTTTT,CASSLGAANEKLFF
TRBJ2-7,14,.,.,TRBV7-2,TGTGCCAGCAGCTTAGGGGCCCCCGGGGGCGAGCAGTACTTC,CASSLGAPGGEQYF
TRBJ1-4,15,.,.,TRBV6-1,TGTGCCAGCAGTGCGCGCTTTGCAACTAATGAAAAACTGTTTTTT,CASSARFATNEKLFF
TRBJ1-4,13,.,.,TRBV7-2,TGTGCCAGCAGCCCAGGGAGAAATGAAAAACTGTTTTTT,CASSPGRNEKLFF
TRBJ1-1,14,.,.,TRBV7-8,TGTGCCAGCAGCTTACCGGGGGCGAACACTGAAGCTTTCTTT,CASSLPGANTEAFF
TRBJ1-1,17,.,.,TRBV15,TGTGCCACCAGCAGAGATCATGGCAGGGGATTGAACACTGAAGCTTTCTTT,CATSRDHGRGLNTEAFF
TRBJ1-6,15,few,TRBD1,TRBV9,TGTGCCAGCAGCGCGACGGGACAGGCCCATTCACCCCTCCACTTT,CASSATGQAHSPLHF
TRBJ1-6,14,.,TRBD1,TRBV30,TGTGCCTGGAGTCGCGGACAGGATAATTCACCCCTCCACTTT,CAWSRGQDNSPLHF